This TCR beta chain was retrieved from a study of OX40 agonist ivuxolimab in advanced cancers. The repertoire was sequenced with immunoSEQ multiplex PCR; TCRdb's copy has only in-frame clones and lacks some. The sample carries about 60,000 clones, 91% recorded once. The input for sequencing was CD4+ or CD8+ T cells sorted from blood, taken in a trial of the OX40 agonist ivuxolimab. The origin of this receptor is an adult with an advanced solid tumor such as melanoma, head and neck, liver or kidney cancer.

The CDR3, as DNA: TGTGCCAGCAGCGACAGTATGAACACTGAAGCTTTCTTT. It is translated as CASSDSMNTEAFF. The chain recombines TRBV7-9 with TRBJ1-1, with D possibly TRBD1 on 5 matching bases. CDR1 is SEHNR, CDR2 FQNEAQ, per germline (reference sequence). There are 13 residues in the CDR3. Trimming took off 5 bases at V and 0 bases at J, with 7 bases between the two ends.